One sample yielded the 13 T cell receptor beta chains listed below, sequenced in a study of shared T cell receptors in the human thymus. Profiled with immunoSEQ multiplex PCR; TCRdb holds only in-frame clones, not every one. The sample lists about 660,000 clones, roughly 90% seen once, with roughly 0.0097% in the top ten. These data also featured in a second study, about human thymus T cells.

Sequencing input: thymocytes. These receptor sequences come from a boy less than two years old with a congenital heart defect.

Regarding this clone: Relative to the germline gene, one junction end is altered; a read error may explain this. CDR3 in DNA: TGTGCCAGCACCCTTCGGACTAGCGGGAAGGTTCCGGACTTC. Amino acid sequence: CASTLRTSGKVPDF. The V gene is TRBV28, the J gene TRBJ2-7, with 12 bases aligning to TRBD2. The CDR3 consists of 14 residues. The V gene's germline CDR1 is MDHEN and CDR2 SYDVKM.

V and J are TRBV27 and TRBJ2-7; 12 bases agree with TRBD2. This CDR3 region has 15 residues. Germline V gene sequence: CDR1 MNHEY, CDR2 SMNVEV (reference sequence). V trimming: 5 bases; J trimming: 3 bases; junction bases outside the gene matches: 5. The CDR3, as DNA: TGTGCCAGCAGTCTATTACTAGCGGGAGGCTACGAGCAGTACTTC. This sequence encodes CASSLLLAGGYEQYF.

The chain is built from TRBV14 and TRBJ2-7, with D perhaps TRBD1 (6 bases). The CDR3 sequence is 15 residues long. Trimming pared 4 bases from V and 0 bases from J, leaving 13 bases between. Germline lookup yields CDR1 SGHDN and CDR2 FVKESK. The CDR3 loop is CASSPGQGRSYEQYF. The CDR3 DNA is TGTGCCAGCAGCCCGGGACAAGGACGCTCCTACGAGCAGTACTTC.

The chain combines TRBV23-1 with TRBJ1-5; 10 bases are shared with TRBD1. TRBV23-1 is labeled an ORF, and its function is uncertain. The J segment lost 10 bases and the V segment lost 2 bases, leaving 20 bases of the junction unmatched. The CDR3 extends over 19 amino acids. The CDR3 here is CASSQSQGQGTSNPHPQHF. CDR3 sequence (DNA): TGCGCCAGCAGTCAAAGTCAGGGACAGGGGACCTCTAACCCTCATCCCCAGCATTTT.

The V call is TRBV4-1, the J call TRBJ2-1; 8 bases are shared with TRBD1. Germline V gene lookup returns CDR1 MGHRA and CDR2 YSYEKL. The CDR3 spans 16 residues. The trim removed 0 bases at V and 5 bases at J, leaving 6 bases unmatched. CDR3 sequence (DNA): TGCGCCAGCAGCCAAGAGGCGGACAGGGCACACAATGAGCAGTTCTTC. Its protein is CASSQEADRAHNEQFF.

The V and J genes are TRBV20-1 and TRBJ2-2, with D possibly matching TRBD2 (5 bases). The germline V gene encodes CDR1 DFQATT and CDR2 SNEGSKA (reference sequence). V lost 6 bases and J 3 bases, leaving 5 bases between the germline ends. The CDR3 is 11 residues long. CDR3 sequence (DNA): TGCAGTGCCGGGGACACCGGGGAGCTGTTTTTT. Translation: CSAGDTGELFF.

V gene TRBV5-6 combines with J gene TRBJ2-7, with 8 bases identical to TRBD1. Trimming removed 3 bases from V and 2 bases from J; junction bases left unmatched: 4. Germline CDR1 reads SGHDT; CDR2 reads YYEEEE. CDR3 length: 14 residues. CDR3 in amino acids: CASSSRDRTYEQYF. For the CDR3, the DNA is TGTGCCAGCAGCTCCCGGGACAGGACCTACGAGCAGTACTTC.

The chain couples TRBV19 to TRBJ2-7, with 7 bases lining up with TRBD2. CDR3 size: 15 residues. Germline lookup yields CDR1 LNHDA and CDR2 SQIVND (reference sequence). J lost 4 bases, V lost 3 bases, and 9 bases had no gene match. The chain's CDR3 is CASSMGTGLTYEQYF. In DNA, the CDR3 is TGTGCCAGTAGTATGGGTACGGGACTAACATACGAGCAGTACTTC.

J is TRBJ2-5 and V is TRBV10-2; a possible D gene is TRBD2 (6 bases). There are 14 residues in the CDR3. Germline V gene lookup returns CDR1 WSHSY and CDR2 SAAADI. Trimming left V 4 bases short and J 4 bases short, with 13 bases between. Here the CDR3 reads CASSVEIGGETQYF. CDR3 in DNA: TGCGCCAGCAGTGTCGAAATCGGGGGAGAGACCCAGTACTTC.

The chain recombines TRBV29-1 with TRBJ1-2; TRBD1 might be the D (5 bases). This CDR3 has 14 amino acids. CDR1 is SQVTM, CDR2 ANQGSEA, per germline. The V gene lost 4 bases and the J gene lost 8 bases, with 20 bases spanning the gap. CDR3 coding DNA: TGCAGCGTTGTCAACCCGGGGGGGAGATACGGCTACACCTTC. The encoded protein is CSVVNPGGRYGYTF.

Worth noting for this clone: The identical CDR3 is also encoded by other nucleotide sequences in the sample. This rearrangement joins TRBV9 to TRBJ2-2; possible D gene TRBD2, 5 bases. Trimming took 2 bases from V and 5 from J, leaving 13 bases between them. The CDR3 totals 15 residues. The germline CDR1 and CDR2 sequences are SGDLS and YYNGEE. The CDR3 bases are TGTGCCAGCAGCGTCGAGGGAGTGGGAACCGGGGAGCTGTTTTTT. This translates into CASSVEGVGTGELFF.

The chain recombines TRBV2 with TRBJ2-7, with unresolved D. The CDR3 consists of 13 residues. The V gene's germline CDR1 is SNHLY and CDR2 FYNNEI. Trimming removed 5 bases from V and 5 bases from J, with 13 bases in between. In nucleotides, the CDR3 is TGTGCCAGCAGTCACAACGGAGCCGACGAGCAGTACTTC. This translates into CASSHNGADEQYF.

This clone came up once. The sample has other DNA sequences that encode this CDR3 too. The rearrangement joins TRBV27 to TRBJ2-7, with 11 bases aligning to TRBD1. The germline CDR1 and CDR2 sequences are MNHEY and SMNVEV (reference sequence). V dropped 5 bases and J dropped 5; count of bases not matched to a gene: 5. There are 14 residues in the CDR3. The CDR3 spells CASSPGQGAHEQYF. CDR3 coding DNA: TGTGCCAGCAGTCCTGGACAGGGGGCCCACGAGCAGTACTTC.